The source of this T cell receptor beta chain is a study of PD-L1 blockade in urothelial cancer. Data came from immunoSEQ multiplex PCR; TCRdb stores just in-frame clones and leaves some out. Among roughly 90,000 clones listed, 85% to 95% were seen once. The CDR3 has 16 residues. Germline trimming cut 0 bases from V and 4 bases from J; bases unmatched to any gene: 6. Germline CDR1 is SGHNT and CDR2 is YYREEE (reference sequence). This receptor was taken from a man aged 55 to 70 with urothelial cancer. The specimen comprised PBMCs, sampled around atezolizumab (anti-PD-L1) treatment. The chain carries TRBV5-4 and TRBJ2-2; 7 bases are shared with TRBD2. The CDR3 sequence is CASSLARLAGTGELFF. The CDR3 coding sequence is TGTGCCAGCAGCTTGGCTAGGTTAGCGGGCACCGGGGAGCTGTTTTTT.